A single T cell receptor beta chain is shown here with its context. Its antigen is still unknown. These data are taken from a study of cytomegalovirus exposure and HLA in healthy donors. Study results and limitations: Associated with HLA alleles at 0.05 false discovery rate in a later analysis were around 15,000 TCR beta sequences.

It was with 60 Vbeta and 13 Jbeta primers that the PCR ran. Original processing notes: In a later analysis, around 87 million unique TCR beta chains included roughly 11 million shared by two or more donors. Only in-frame clones appear in the TCRdb table, and some are missing; sequencing was by immunoSEQ multiplex PCR. V and J calls and clone size come straight from that table; D and trimming were deduced from the DNA. The sample records roughly 56,000 clones, approximately 85% being singletons. This CDR3 spans 17 amino acids. Germline-derived CDR1 and CDR2 are MNHEY and SMNVEV (reference sequence). With V trimmed by 0 bases and J by 7 bases, 3 bases remained unmatched.

This sequence was found in a boy younger than 18 in good health and CMV-seropositive. The sample was PBMCs. V gene TRBV27 combines with J gene TRBJ2-1; 16 bases match TRBD2. The chain's CDR3 is CASSLSGLAGGPNEQFF. In DNA, the CDR3 is TGTGCCAGCAGTTTATCGGGACTAGCGGGGGGGCCGAATGAGCAGTTCTTC.